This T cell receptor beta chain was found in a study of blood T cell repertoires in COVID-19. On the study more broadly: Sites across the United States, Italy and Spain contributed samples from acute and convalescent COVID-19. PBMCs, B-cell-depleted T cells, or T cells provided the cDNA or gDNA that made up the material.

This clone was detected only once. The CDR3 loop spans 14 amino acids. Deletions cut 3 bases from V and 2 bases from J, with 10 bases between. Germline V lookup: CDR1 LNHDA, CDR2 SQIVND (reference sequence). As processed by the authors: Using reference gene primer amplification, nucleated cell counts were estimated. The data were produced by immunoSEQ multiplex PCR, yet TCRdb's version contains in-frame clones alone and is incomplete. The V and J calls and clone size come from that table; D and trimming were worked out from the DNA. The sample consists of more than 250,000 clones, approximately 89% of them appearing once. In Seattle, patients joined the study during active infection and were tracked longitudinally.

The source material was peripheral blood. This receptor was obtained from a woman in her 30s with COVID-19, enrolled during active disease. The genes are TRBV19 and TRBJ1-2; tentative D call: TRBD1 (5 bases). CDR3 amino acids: CASSMWTPNYGYTF. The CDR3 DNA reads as TGTGCCAGTAGTATGTGGACACCCAACTATGGCTACACCTTC.